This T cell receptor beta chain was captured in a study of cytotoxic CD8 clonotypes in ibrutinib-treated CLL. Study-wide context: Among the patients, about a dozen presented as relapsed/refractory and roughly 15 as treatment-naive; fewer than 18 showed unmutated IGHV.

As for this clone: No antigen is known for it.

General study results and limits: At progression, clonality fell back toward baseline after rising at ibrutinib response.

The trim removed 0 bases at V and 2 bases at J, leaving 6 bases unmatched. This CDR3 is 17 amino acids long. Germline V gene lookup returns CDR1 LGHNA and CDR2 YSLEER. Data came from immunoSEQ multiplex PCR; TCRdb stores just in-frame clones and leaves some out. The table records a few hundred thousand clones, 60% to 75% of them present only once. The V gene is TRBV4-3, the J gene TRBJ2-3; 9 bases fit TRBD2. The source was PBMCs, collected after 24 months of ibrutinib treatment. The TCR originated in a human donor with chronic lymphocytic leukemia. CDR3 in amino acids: CASSQDPTSGSTDTQYF. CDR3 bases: TGCGCCAGCAGCCAAGACCCGACTAGCGGTTCCACAGATACGCAGTATTTT.